This TCR beta chain was identified in a study of blood T cell repertoires in COVID-19 (dated by TCRdb to about 2020). Regarding the complete study: The collaborator samples originated in the United States, Italy and Spain and spanned the acute and convalescent phases of COVID-19. The prospective study material was composed of cDNA or gDNA derived from T cells, B-cell-depleted T cells, or PBMCs. Subjects who had been exposed to COVID-19, were actively infected with it, or had recovered from it provided the deeply sampled blood TCRbeta repertoires that made up the dataset. A freely available public database, intended as a resource for researchers studying the immune response to SARS-CoV-2, is where the repertoires were released. The samples were drawn from the first 160 participants of the ongoing ImmuneRACE study and from over 950 subjects provided by 6 global collaborators. The sample metadata nearly always contained a de-identified subject ID, COVID-19 status, age in years and sex. Where available, HLA class I and class II types were obtained from metadata supplied by the sample provider rather than from assay-based typing. Paper-wide results and their limitations: The amount of clinical and demographic metadata varied by source and participant and was provided uncurated.

TCRbeta CDR3 regions were amplified from genomic DNA by means of the immunoSEQ Assay, a bias-controlled multiplex PCR. In the source study's methods: Nucleated cell counts per sample were estimated from amplification of reference gene primers within the assay. Sequence reads were collapsed and filtered to measure the absolute abundance of every unique TCRbeta CDR3 rearrangement. For each sample, productive Simpson clonality was calculated as the square root of Simpson's diversity index across productive rearrangements. Sourced from immuneACCESS, this table was stored by TCRdb with only in-frame sequences that have V and J called. A share of the clones is absent; for the studies checked, an unresolved V gene accounts for under half, and the remainder has no known explanation. From that table come the V and J calls and clone size; the DNA was used to work out D and trimming. For this sample the table gives under 200,000 clones, of which around 85% were detected only once. Approximately 1.2% of the sample comes from the top ten.

This clone occurred once. Its antigen remains undetermined. Nothing much larger sits one base from this clone, and base qualities are not available. A second Seattle source provided samples from volunteer blood donors who had recovered from COVID-19. Whole blood was collected in K2EDTA tubes by collaborating institutions according to the institutions' own protocols. For TCRbeta analysis, collaborator samples were shipped as frozen whole blood, as isolated PBMCs, or as DNA extracted from either sample type. From cysteine to phenylalanine, the CDR3 is 16 amino acids long. Left in the record is the CDR3 DNA by itself, 48 bases read in frame from the first base. CDR1 and CDR2, looked up from the germline V gene, are MNHEY and SVGAGI. The junction shows trimming of 4 bases on V and 3 bases on J, and the gene matches do not reach 4 bases of it.

The rearrangement joined TRBV6-5 to TRBJ2-3, and 13 bases in between align with TRBD2. The sequencing sample was made of peripheral blood. This sequence was found in a man aged 55 to 70 who had recovered from COVID-19. In nucleotides, the sequence is TGTGCCAGCAGTTTCCGGACTAGCGGGGGAACAGATACGCAGTATTTT. This codes for CASSFRTSGGTDTQYF.